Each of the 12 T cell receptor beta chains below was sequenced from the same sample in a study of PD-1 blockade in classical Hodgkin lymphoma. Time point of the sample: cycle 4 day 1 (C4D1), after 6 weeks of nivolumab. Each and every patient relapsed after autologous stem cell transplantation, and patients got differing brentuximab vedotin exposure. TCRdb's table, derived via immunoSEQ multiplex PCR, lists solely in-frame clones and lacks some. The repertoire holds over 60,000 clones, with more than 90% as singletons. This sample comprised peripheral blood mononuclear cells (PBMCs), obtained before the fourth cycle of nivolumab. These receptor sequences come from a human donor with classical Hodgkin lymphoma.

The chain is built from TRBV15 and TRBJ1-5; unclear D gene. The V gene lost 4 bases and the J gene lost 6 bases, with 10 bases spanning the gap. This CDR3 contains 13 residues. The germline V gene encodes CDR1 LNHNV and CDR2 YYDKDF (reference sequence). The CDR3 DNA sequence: TGTGCCACCAGCAACTCGAAATTTCAGCCCCAGCATTTT. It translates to CATSNSKFQPQHF.

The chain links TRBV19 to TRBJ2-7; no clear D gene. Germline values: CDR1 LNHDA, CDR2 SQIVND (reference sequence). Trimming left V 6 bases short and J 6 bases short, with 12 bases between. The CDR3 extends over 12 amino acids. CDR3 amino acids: CASRNGVGEQYF. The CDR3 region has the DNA TGTGCCAGTAGGAACGGCGTCGGCGAGCAGTACTTC.

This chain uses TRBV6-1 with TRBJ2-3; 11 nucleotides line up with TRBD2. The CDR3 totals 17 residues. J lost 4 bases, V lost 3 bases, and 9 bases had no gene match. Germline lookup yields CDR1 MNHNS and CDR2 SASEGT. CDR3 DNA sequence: TGTGCCAGCAGTGAGCAACCCGGGACTAGCGGCCCAGATACGCAGTATTTT. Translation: CASSEQPGTSGPDTQYF.

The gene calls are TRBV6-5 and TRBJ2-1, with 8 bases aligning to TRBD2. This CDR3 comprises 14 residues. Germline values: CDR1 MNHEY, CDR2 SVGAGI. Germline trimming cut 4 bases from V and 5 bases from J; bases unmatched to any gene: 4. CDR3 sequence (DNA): TGTGCCAGCAGTTCGTTAGCGGGAAACAATGAGCAGTTCTTC. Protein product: CASSSLAGNNEQFF.

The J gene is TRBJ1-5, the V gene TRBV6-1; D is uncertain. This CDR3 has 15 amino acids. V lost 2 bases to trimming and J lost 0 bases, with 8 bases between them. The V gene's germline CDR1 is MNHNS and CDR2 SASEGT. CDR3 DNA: TGTGCCAGCAGTGAAAGTGGATATAGCAATCAGCCCCAGCATTTT. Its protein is CASSESGYSNQPQHF.

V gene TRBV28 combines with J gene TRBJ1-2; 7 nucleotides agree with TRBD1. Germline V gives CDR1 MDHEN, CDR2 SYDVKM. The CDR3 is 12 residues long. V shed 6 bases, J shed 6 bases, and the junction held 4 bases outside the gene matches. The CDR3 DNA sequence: TGTGCCAGCAGCAGGACAGGCGATGGCTACACCTTC. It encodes CASSRTGDGYTF.

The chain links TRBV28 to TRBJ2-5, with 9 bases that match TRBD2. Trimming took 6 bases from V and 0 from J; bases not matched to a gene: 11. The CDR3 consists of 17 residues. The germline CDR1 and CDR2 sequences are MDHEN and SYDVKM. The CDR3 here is CASSPGGGGAYQETQYF. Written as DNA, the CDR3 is TGTGCCAGCAGCCCCGGGGGCGGGGGGGCGTACCAAGAGACCCAGTACTTC.

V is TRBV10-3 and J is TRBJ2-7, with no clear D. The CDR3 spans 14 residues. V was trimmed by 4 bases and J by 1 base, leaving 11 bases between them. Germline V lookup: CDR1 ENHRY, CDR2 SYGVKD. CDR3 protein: CAISGQETSYEQYF. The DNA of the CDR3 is TGTGCCATCAGTGGGCAGGAAACTTCCTACGAGCAGTACTTC.

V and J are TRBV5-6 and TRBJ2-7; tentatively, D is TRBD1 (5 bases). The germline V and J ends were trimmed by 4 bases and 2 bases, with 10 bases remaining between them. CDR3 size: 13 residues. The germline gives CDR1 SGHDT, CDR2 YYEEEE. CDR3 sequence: CASSIGQTYEQYF. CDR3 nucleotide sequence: TGTGCCAGCAGCATAGGACAAACCTACGAGCAGTACTTC.

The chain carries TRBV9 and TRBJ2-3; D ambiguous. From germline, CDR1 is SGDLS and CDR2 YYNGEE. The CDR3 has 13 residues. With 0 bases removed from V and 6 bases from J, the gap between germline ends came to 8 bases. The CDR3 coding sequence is TGTGCCAGCAGCGTAGTGGGGTTGGATACGCAGTATTTT. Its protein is CASSVVGLDTQYF.

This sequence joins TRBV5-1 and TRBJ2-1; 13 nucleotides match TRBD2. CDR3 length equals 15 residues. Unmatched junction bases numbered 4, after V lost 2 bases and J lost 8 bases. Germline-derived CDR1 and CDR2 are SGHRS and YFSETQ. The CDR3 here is CASSLLAGGGHEQFF. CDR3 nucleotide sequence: TGCGCCAGCAGCTTACTAGCGGGAGGGGGTCATGAGCAGTTCTTC.

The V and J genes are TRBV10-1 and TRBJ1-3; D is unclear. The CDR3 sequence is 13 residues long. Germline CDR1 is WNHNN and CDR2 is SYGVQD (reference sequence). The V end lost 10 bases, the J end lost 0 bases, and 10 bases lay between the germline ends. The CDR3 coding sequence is TGCGCCACCTCGGCCGGCTCTGGAAACACCATATATTTT. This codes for CATSAGSGNTIYF.